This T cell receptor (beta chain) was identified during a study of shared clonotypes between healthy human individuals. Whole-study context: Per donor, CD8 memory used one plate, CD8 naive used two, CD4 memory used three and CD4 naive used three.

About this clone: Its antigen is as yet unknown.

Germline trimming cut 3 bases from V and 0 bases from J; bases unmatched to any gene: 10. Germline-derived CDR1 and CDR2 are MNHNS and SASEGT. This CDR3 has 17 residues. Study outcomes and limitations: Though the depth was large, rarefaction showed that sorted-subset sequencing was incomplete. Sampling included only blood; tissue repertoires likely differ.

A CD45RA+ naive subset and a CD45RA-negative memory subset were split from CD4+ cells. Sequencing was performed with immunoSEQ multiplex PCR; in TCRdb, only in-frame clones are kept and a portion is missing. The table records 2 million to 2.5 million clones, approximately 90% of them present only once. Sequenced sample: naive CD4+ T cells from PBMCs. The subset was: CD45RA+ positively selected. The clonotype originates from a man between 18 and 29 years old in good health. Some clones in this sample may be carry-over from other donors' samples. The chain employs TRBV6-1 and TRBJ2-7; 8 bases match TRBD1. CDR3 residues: CASSEISRTGSSYEQYF. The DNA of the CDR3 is TGTGCCAGCAGTGAGATCTCCAGGACAGGGAGCTCCTACGAGCAGTACTTC.